The 28 T cell receptor beta chains presented below share a single source sample, sequenced in a study of cytomegalovirus exposure and HLA in healthy donors. Amplification used 60 Vbeta primers and 13 Jbeta primers. The protocol was immunoSEQ multiplex PCR, while the TCRdb copy is restricted to in-frame clones and leaves out a portion. The data show roughly 120,000 clones, 50% to 65% seen once. The sequencing input was PBMCs. These receptors originate from a middle-aged man in good health and CMV-seropositive.

The rearrangement joins TRBV6-5 to TRBJ2-5; D perhaps matches TRBD2 (7 bases). The J call may be in error: the DNA end matches TRBJ2-7 better. Germline V gene data show CDR1 as MNHEY and CDR2 as SVGAGI. This CDR3 comprises 14 residues. This CDR3 is CASSYAGAAYEQYF. The CDR3 DNA reads as TGTGCCAGCAGTTACGCGGGGGCAGCCTACGAGCAGTACTTC.

The J gene is TRBJ2-7, the V gene TRBV2; D may be TRBD2 (7 bases). Germline V gene lookup returns CDR1 SNHLY and CDR2 FYNNEI. V was shortened by 10 bases and J by 0 bases, with 16 bases between the two germline ends. CDR3 length: 14 amino acids. The CDR3: CAKARGGDSYEQYF. CDR3 DNA: TGTGCCAAAGCCAGAGGGGGGGACTCCTACGAGCAGTACTTC.

The CDR3 protein is CASSYSRQGQVYEQYF. The CDR3 DNA follows: TGTGCCAGCAGTTACTCGAGACAGGGACAGGTCTACGAGCAGTACTTC. J is TRBJ2-7 and V is TRBV6-5; 8 bases agree with TRBD1. The CDR3 is 16 amino acids. The V and J ends lost 0 bases and 3 bases, in that order; junction bases with no gene match: 7. Germline V lookup: CDR1 MNHEY, CDR2 SVGAGI.

This chain's CDR3 is CASSLAGSRETQYF. For the CDR3, the DNA is TGTGCCAGCAGCTTAGCGGGCAGCAGGGAGACCCAGTACTTC. This sequence joins TRBV7-6 and TRBJ2-5; D ambiguous. This CDR3 is 14 amino acids long. Looked up from germline, CDR1 is SGHVS and CDR2 is FNYEAQ. V was trimmed by 0 bases and J by 5 bases, leaving 10 bases between them.

The chain recombines TRBV15 with TRBJ2-4, with 8 bases identical to TRBD2. The CDR3 runs to 15 residues. The germline V gene encodes CDR1 LNHNV and CDR2 YYDKDF (reference sequence). V trimming: 5 bases; J trimming: 6 bases; junction bases outside the gene matches: 9. This chain's CDR3 is CATSLQRENRNIQYF. The CDR3 bases are TGTGCCACCAGCCTTCAGCGGGAGAATAGAAACATTCAGTACTTC.

This clone was counted once. The chain uses TRBV4-3 and TRBJ1-4, with D possibly matching TRBD1 (6 bases). The ends were cut back, 1 base at V and 7 bases at J, with 19 bases in the middle. There are 17 residues in the CDR3. The germline V gene has CDR1 LGHNA and CDR2 YSLEER. The CDR3 DNA sequence: TGCGCCAGCAGCCAAGTCGGCTTCGGGGGGGCGCGTGAAAAACTGTTTTTT. Its translation: CASSQVGFGGAREKLFF.

The chain couples TRBV7-9 to TRBJ2-7; the D gene is possibly TRBD2 (6 bases). CDR1 SEHNR and CDR2 FQNEAQ come from the germline V gene (reference sequence). Between the trimmed V and J ends, which lost 4 bases and 2 bases, there was a span of 15 bases. This CDR3 region has 15 residues. CDR3 sequence: CASSSFRGKAYEQYF. DNA of the CDR3: TGTGCCAGCAGCTCTTTCCGGGGGAAGGCCTACGAGCAGTACTTC.

This clone was counted between two and nine times. This chain joins TRBV5-1 and TRBJ2-7; 13 bases line up with TRBD2. The trim removed 4 bases at V and 5 bases at J, leaving 3 bases unmatched. The CDR3 spans 14 residues. Germline CDR1 and CDR2: SGHRS and YFSETQ. The CDR3 loop is CASSPGLAGNEQYF. CDR3 nucleotides: TGCGCCAGCAGCCCGGGACTAGCGGGGAACGAGCAGTACTTC.

The CDR3 DNA reads as TGTGCCACCAGCAGAGGAGAAGCGGGAAACTACGAGCAGTACTTC. It encodes CATSRGEAGNYEQYF. The chain joins TRBV15 to TRBJ2-7, with 7 bases fitting TRBD2. CDR1 LNHNV and CDR2 YYDKDF come from the germline V gene (reference sequence). The CDR3 totals 15 residues. With 1 base clipped from V and 3 bases from J, the junction kept 6 bases outside the gene matches.

The J gene is TRBJ2-1, the V gene TRBV4-2; D gene ambiguous. Trimming took off 0 bases at V and 5 bases at J, with 8 bases between the two ends. The CDR3 spans 14 residues. Germline-derived CDR1 and CDR2 are LGHNA and YNFKEQ. This chain's CDR3 is CASSQDLIDNEQFF. CDR3 bases: TGTGCCAGCAGCCAAGACCTTATAGACAATGAGCAGTTCTTC.

The V and J genes are TRBV4-3 and TRBJ1-4, with D perhaps matching TRBD1 (6 bases). Trimming removed 0 bases from V and 0 bases from J, with 14 bases in between. Germline assignment: CDR1 LGHNA and CDR2 YSLEER. This CDR3 spans 18 amino acids. The CDR3 DNA follows: TGCGCCAGCAGCCAAGATCAGTCCAGGGGTGCAACTAATGAAAAACTGTTTTTT. Its translation is CASSQDQSRGATNEKLFF.

This clone was seen a few times. The genes are TRBV27 and TRBJ2-3; 8 nucleotides agree with TRBD2. V lost 4 bases, J lost 0 bases, and 9 bases stayed unmatched. CDR1 MNHEY and CDR2 SMNVEV come from the germline V gene (reference sequence). This CDR3 comprises 17 residues. The CDR3 DNA follows: TGTGCCAGCAGTTCCCGACTAGCGACCCTTAGCACAGATACGCAGTATTTT. This sequence encodes CASSSRLATLSTDTQYF.

The CDR3 loop reads CASRLTGKSNQPQHF. The CDR3 coding sequence is TGTGCCAGCAGGTTGACGGGAAAAAGCAATCAGCCCCAGCATTTT. The chain recombines TRBV7-2 with TRBJ1-5; D is ambiguous. Germline loops: CDR1 SGHTA, CDR2 FQGNSA. V was shortened by 6 bases and J by 1 base, with 13 bases between the two germline ends. CDR3 size: 15 residues.

The chain has TRBV7-9 and TRBJ2-1, with D perhaps matching TRBD2 (6 bases). Germline CDR1 reads SEHNR; CDR2 reads FQNEAQ (reference sequence). V lost 8 bases, J lost 0 bases, and 11 bases lay in between. This CDR3 is built from 14 residues. DNA for the CDR3: TGTGCCAGCGGGGACTTAAGCTCCTACAATGAGCAGTTCTTC. Residues: CASGDLSSYNEQFF.

CDR3 in DNA: TGTGCCTGGAGCTTGACAGCCGGGGAGCTGTTTTTT. It translates to CAWSLTAGELFF. The rearrangement uses TRBV30 and TRBJ2-2; D is possibly TRBD1 (5 bases). V dropped 3 bases and J dropped 6 bases, with 8 bases sitting between them. This CDR3 comprises 12 residues. Germline V gives CDR1 GTSNPN, CDR2 SVGIG (reference sequence).

V gene TRBV10-2 combines with J gene TRBJ1-2; no definite D call. Trimming pared 2 bases from V and 8 bases from J, leaving 15 bases between. CDR1 is WSHSY and CDR2 is SAAADI in the germline V gene. The CDR3 contains 14 residues. The CDR3: CASSEKEDLGGYTF. CDR3 sequence (DNA): TGCGCCAGCAGTGAGAAGGAGGATTTGGGCGGCTACACCTTC.

V gene TRBV19 combines with J gene TRBJ1-2, with D tentatively TRBD1 (6 bases). This CDR3 is built from 17 residues. Trimming shortened V by 5 bases and J by 0 bases, and 19 bases separated the two germline ends. Germline assignment: CDR1 LNHDA and CDR2 SQIVND (reference sequence). The CDR3 here is CASSPGGSGPTNYGYTF. The CDR3, as DNA: TGTGCCAGTAGTCCGGGGGGCAGCGGACCGACTAACTATGGCTACACCTTC. The full variable domain, completed using reference TRBV19 and TRBJ1-2, is DGGITQSPKYLFRKEGQNVTLSCEQNLNHDAMYWYRQDPGQGLRLIYYSQIVNDFQKGDIAEGYSVSREKKESFPLTVTSAQKNPTAFYLCASSPGGSGPTNYGYTFGSGTRLTVV.

This clone was seen a handful of times. The CDR3 coding sequence is TGTGCCAGCAGCTTAGCTTTGGGACAGGGTGGTGAAGCTTTCTTT. This gives the protein CASSLALGQGGEAFF. The chain employs TRBV11-2 and TRBJ1-1, with 9 positions matching TRBD1. This CDR3 region has 15 residues. CDR1 SGHAT and CDR2 FQNNGV come from the germline V gene. Trimming took 1 base from V and 7 from J; bases not matched to a gene: 7.

V usage is TRBV25-1 and J usage is TRBJ2-5, with D perhaps matching TRBD2 (7 bases). Gene TRBJ2-7 matches the end of the DNA better, so the J call may be wrong. The CDR3 covers 15 residues. Per the germline V gene, CDR1 is MGHDK and CDR2 is SYGVNS. As DNA, the CDR3 is TGTGCCAGCAGTGAGTTTAGGGGGGGGTCCTACGAGCAGTACTTC. It codes for CASSEFRGGSYEQYF.

This rearrangement joins TRBV25-1 to TRBJ2-2; 8 bases are a match to TRBD1. The trim removed 6 bases at V and 5 bases at J, leaving 5 bases unmatched. The CDR3 is 14 amino acids. Germline lookup yields CDR1 MGHDK and CDR2 SYGVNS. The CDR3 region has the DNA TGTGCCAGCAGACTTACAGGGGGGACCGGGGAGCTGTTTTTT. Encoded protein: CASRLTGGTGELFF.

In this sample, this clone turned up a few times. V usage is TRBV6-5 and J usage is TRBJ2-7; tentative D call: TRBD1 (6 bases). From germline, CDR1 is MNHEY and CDR2 SVGAGI. The CDR3 runs to 15 residues. V gave up 0 bases and J gave up 1 base, with 10 bases separating them. The CDR3 coding sequence is TGTGCCAGCAGTTACTCGAAACAGGGTTCCTACGAGCAGTACTTC. As protein: CASSYSKQGSYEQYF.

The chain is built from TRBV28 and TRBJ1-2, with D tentatively TRBD1 (6 bases). Germline loops: CDR1 MDHEN, CDR2 SYDVKM. Trimming pared 6 bases from V and 2 bases from J, leaving 16 bases between. The CDR3 length is 15 residues. The chain's CDR3 is CASSYSGGANYGYTF. In DNA form, the CDR3 reads TGTGCCAGCAGCTACTCGGGGGGGGCGAACTATGGCTACACCTTC.

This clone came up a few times. The chain links TRBV5-1 to TRBJ1-6; 7 bases map to TRBD1. Germline assignment: CDR1 SGHRS and CDR2 YFSETQ. After removal of 5 bases from V and 7 bases from J, the junction contained 9 bases not matched to a gene. CDR3 length: 15 amino acids. CDR3 protein: CASRPQGTRNSPLHF. The CDR3 DNA reads as TGCGCCAGCAGGCCACAGGGGACCAGGAATTCACCCCTCCACTTT.

The V gene is TRBV5-4, the J gene TRBJ2-7; the D gene is possibly TRBD1 (5 bases). V lost 1 base to trimming and J lost 1 base, with 12 bases between them. CDR1 SGHNT and CDR2 YYREEE come from the germline V gene (reference sequence). This CDR3 is 15 amino acids long. CDR3 loop: CASSLYDRDSYEQYF. The DNA for the CDR3 is TGTGCCAGCAGCTTGTACGACAGAGATTCCTACGAGCAGTACTTC.

This chain joins TRBV15 and TRBJ2-7; 10 bases are a match to TRBD1. The CDR3 runs 16 residues. Per germline, CDR1 LNHNV and CDR2 YYDKDF (reference sequence). Trimming cost V 3 bases and J 2 bases; bases outside gene matches: 7. For the CDR3, the DNA is TGTGCCACCAGCAGGGAAGGGACAGGGGCGGCCTACGAGCAGTACTTC. It codes for CATSREGTGAAYEQYF.

The chain employs TRBV2 and TRBJ2-7, with a possible D match to TRBD1 (6 bases). V gave up 6 bases and J gave up 0 bases, with 21 bases separating them. This CDR3 spans 17 amino acids. Germline V gene data show CDR1 as SNHLY and CDR2 as FYNNEI. The CDR3 reads CASSHRPGHLDSYEQYF. DNA for the CDR3: TGTGCCAGCAGCCACCGACCGGGACACTTAGACTCCTACGAGCAGTACTTC. Full variable domain (missing parts from reference TRBV2 and TRBJ2-7): EPEVTQTPSHQVTQMGQEVILRCVPISNHLYFYWYRQILGQKVEFLVSFYNNEISEKSEIFDDQFSVERPDGSNFTLKIRSTKLEDSAMYFCASSHRPGHLDSYEQYFGPGTRLTVT.

The chain uses TRBV28 and TRBJ1-5; D not resolved. Trimming removed 10 bases at V and 7 bases at J, with 17 bases between. CDR1 MDHEN and CDR2 SYDVKM come from the germline V gene. CDR3 length: 13 amino acids. The CDR3, as DNA: TGTGCCACTCTGGAGGGCGCGAGACAGCCCCAGCATTTT. Protein: CATLEGARQPQHF.

The chain recombines TRBV5-1 with TRBJ1-1; D not resolved. The CDR3 sequence is 15 residues long. CDR1 is SGHRS and CDR2 is YFSETQ in the germline V gene. Trimming took off 1 base at V and 0 bases at J, with 10 bases between the two ends. DNA for the CDR3: TGCGCCAGCAGCTTGCAGGCAGATATGAACACTGAAGCTTTCTTT. This translates into CASSLQADMNTEAFF.